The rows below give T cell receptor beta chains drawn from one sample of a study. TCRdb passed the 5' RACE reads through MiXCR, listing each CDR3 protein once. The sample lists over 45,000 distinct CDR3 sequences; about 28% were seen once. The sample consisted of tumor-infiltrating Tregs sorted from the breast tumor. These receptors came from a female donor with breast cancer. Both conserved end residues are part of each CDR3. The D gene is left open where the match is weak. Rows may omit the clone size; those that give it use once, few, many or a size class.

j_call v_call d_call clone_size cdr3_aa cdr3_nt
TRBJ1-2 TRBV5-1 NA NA CASSFGEGYTF TGCGCCAGCAGCTTCGGGGAAGGCTACACCTTC
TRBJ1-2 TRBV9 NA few CASSSRVEGANGYTF TGTGCCAGCAGCTCTCGAGTAGAGGGCGCGAACGGCTACACCTTC
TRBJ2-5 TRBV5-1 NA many CASSLAPGAETQYF TGCGCCAGCAGCTTGGCCCCGGGCGCCGAGACCCAGTACTTC
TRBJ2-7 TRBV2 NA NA CASSEARLLFRYEQYF TGTGCCAGCAGTGAAGCAAGACTATTGTTTCGGTACGAGCAGTACTTC
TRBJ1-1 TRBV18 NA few CASSPRIQGGNTEAFF TGTGCCAGCTCACCCAGAATTCAGGGCGGAAACACTGAAGCTTTCTTT
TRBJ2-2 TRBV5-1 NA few CTSSQNSYTGELFF TGCACCAGCAGCCAAAACAGCTACACCGGGGAGCTGTTTTTT
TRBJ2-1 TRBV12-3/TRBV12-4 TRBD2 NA CAGSLIAGVVNEQFF TGTGCCGGCAGTCTGATAGCGGGAGTTGTGAATGAGCAGTTCTTC
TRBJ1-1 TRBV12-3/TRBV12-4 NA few CASSLNLDTEAFF TGTGCCAGCAGTTTAAACCTGGACACTGAAGCTTTCTTT
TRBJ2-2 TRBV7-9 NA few CASSLNSQGRETGELFF TGTGCCAGCAGCTTGAATTCTCAGGGGCGGGAGACCGGGGAGCTGTTTTTT
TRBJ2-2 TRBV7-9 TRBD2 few CASSRKAGAITGELFF TGTGCCAGCAGCAGAAAAGCGGGGGCCATCACCGGGGAGCTGTTTTTT
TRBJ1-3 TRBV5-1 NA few CASSLQPGSTGNTIYF TGCGCCAGCAGCTTGCAGCCGGGTTCAACTGGAAACACCATATATTTT
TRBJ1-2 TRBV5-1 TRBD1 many CASSRDREYGYTF TGCGCCAGCAGCCGGGACAGGGAATATGGCTACACCTTC
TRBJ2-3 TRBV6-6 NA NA CASRLLQDTQYF TGTGCCAGCAGGCTCCTACAGGATACGCAGTATTTT
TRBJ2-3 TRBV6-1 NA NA CASWRDTDTQEF TGTGCCAGCTGGCGGGACACAGATACGCAGGAGTTT
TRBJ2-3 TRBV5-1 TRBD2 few CASTDGGLAWADTQYF TGCGCCAGCACTGATGGGGGACTAGCGTGGGCAGATACGCAGTATTTT
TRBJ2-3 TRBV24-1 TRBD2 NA CATSDFLAGFADTQYF TGTGCCACCAGTGATTTTCTAGCGGGATTCGCAGATACGCAGTATTTT
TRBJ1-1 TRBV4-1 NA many CASSPQGNGDTEAFF TGCGCCAGCAGCCCCCAGGGGAATGGGGACACTGAAGCTTTCTTT
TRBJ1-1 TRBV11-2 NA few CASSLHMNTEAFF TGTGCCAGCAGTTTACATATGAACACTGAAGCTTTCTTT
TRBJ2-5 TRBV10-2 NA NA CASSVLETQYF TGCGCCAGCAGTGTCTTAGAGACCCAGTACTTC
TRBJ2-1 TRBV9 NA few CASSVGASQQFF TGTGCCAGCAGCGTAGGAGCCTCTCAGCAGTTCTTC
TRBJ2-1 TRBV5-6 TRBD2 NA CASSPGIAGDSYNEQFF TGTGCCAGCAGCCCGGGGATAGCGGGAGACTCCTACAATGAGCAGTTCTTC
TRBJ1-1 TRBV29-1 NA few CSVDPLGRGNTEAFF TGCAGCGTTGATCCCCTCGGACGGGGGAACACTGAAGCTTTCTTT
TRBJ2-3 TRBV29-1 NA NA CSLSSTDTQYF TGCAGTTTATCTAGCACAGATACGCAGTATTTT
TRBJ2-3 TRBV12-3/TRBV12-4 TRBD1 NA CASSLGRQGWNTRYF TGTGCCAGCAGTTTGGGTCGACAGGGTTGGAATACGCGGTATTTT
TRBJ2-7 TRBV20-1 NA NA CSARGPPGTLSSYEQYF TGCAGTGCTAGAGGACCCCCCGGGACCCTCAGCTCCTACGAGCAGTACTTC
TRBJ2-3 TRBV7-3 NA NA CASSRDAFYTDTQYF TGTGCCAGCAGTCGGGACGCCTTCTACACAGATACGCAGTATTTT
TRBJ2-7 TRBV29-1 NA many CSVAPGTEQYF TGCAGCGTTGCTCCCGGCACCGAGCAGTACTTC
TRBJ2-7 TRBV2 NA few CASQGVGEYEQYF TGTGCCAGCCAAGGAGTGGGGGAGTACGAGCAGTACTTC
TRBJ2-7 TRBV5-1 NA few CASSDQYEQYF TGCGCCAGTAGTGACCAGTACGAGCAGTACTTC
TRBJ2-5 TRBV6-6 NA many CASASHHQETQYF TGTGCCAGCGCTAGCCATCACCAAGAGACCCAGTACTTC
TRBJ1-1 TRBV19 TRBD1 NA CASCDPVGTGHDGAFF TGTGCCAGTTGTGATCCAGTTGGGACAGGTCACGATGGAGCTTTCTTT
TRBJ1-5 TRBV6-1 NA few CASSHDTGKGQPQHF TGTGCCAGCAGTCATGATACAGGGAAAGGTCAGCCCCAGCATTTT
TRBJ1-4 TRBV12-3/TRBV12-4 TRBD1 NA CASSLRGGRLGEKLFF TGTGCCAGCAGTTTACGAGGGGGCCGCCTCGGTGAAAAACTGTTTTTT
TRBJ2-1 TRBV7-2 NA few CASSFQGNEQFF TGTGCCAGCAGCTTTCAGGGCAATGAGCAGTTCTTC
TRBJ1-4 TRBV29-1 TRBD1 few CSVGTGLIEKLFF TGCAGCGTCGGGACAGGGCTGATTGAAAAACTGTTTTTT
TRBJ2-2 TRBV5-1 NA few CASSLGTRERELFF TGCGCCAGCAGCTTGGGGACAAGGGAAAGGGAGCTGTTTTTT
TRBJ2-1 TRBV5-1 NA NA CASSLGLDPYNEQFF TGCGCCAGCAGCTTGGGACTAGACCCCTACAATGAGCAGTTCTTC
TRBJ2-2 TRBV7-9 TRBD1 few CASSLQGADTGELFF TGTGCCAGCAGCCTACAGGGGGCTGACACCGGGGAGCTGTTTTTT
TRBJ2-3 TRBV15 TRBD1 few CATSRTGTGKGADTQYF TGTGCCACCAGCAGAACAGGGACAGGGAAAGGAGCAGATACGCAGTATTTT
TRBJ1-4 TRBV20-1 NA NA CSASRLGATNEKLFF TGCAGTGCTAGCCGTTTGGGAGCAACTAATGAAAAACTGTTTTTT
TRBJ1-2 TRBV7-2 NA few CASRLKGNYGYTF TGTGCCAGCAGATTGAAAGGGAATTACGGCTACACCTTC
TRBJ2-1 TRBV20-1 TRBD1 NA CSALGQGARWDEQFF TGCAGTGCATTGGGACAGGGGGCGAGGTGGGATGAGCAGTTCTTC
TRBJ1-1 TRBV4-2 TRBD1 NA CASSPYLDRDAFF TGTGCCAGCAGCCCTTACTTGGACAGGGACGCTTTCTTT
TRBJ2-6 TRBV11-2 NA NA CASTPSFAFSGANVLTF TGTGCCAGCACCCCTAGTTTCGCGTTTTCGGGGGCCAACGTCCTGACTTTC
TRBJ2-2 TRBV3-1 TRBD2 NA CASSRQGLAASGELFF TGTGCCAGCAGCCGACAGGGACTAGCGGCATCCGGGGAGCTGTTTTTT
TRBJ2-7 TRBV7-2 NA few CASSVQGRGYEQYF TGTGCCAGCAGCGTACAGGGTAGGGGCTACGAGCAGTACTTC
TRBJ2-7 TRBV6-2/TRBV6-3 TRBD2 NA CASTSGGRLRSSYEQYF TGTGCCAGTACTAGCGGGGGGCGCCTCCGAAGCTCCTACGAGCAGTACTTC
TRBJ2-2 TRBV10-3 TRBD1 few CAISESRGQVNTGELFF TGTGCCATCAGTGAGTCGAGGGGGCAAGTAAACACCGGGGAGCTGTTTTTT
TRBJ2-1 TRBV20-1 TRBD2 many CSARASGRSSYNEQFF TGCAGTGCTAGGGCGAGCGGGAGAAGCTCCTACAATGAGCAGTTCTTC
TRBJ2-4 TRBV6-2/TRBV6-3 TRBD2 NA CASSYFRSGGDIQYF TGTGCCAGCAGTTACTTCCGTTCGGGAGGGGACATTCAGTACTTC
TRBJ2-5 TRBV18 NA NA CASSPGMWQETQYF TGTGCCAGCTCACCGGGAATGTGGCAGGAGACCCAGTACTTC
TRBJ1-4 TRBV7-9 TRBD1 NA CASSQGATTNEKLFF TGTGCCAGCAGCCAGGGGGCAACAACTAATGAAAAACTGTTTTTT
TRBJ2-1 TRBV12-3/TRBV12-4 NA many CASSTRTLDEQFF TGTGCCAGCAGTACCCGGACACTGGATGAGCAGTTCTTC